The 19 T cell receptor beta chains below all came from one sample that was sequenced in a study of blood T cell repertoires in COVID-19. Generated by immunoSEQ multiplex PCR, the TCRdb table keeps only in-frame clones and is missing some. The top ten clones hold about an eighth of a sample with some 96,000 clones, about 80% of them seen once. The material sequenced was peripheral blood. The receptors were gathered from a woman aged 70-85 years with acute or convalescent COVID-19.

V gene TRBV3-1 (or the pseudogene TRBV3-2) combines with J gene TRBJ2-5, with D maybe TRBD2 (5 bases). This CDR3 spans 14 amino acids. With 0 bases removed from V and 1 base from J, the gap between germline ends came to 6 bases. Germline V gives CDR1 LGHDT, CDR2 YNNKEL (reference sequence). CDR3: CASSQEGGQETQYF. The CDR3 DNA follows: TGTGCCAGCAGCCAAGAAGGAGGCCAAGAGACCCAGTACTTC.

V usage is TRBV5-1 and J usage is TRBJ1-2; D perhaps matches TRBD1 (5 bases). Trimming removed 4 bases at V and 0 bases at J, with 13 bases between. CDR3 length: 15 amino acids. CDR1 and CDR2 (germline): SGHRS, YFSETQ. The CDR3 is CASSTSQGSNYGYTF. CDR3 sequence (DNA): TGCGCCAGCAGCACCTCGCAGGGTTCTAACTATGGCTACACCTTC.

This clone was observed a few times. The chain uses TRBV30 and TRBJ2-1; 8 positions match TRBD1. V dropped 1 base and J dropped 0; count of bases not matched to a gene: 2. The CDR3 totals 15 residues. CDR1 and CDR2 from the germline V gene are GTSNPN and SVGIG (reference sequence). The CDR3 protein is CAWSAGQGSYNEQFF. CDR3 in DNA: TGTGCCTGGAGTGCCGGACAGGGCTCCTACAATGAGCAGTTCTTC.

The rearrangement links TRBV4-2 to TRBJ2-3; 7 positions agree with TRBD2. Losses at the gene ends were 1 base for V and 1 base for J; bases not matched to a gene: 2. This CDR3 has 15 residues. The germline V gene has CDR1 LGHNA and CDR2 YNFKEQ. The CDR3 DNA is TGTGCCAGCAGCCAAGCTGCGGGGGGCACAGATACGCAGTATTTT. Translating gives CASSQAAGGTDTQYF.

V is TRBV19 and J is TRBJ1-2; perhaps TRBD1 as D (5 bases). The CDR3 length is 16 residues. The germline V gene encodes CDR1 LNHDA and CDR2 SQIVND (reference sequence). Between the trimmed V and J ends, which lost 0 bases and 7 bases, there was a span of 18 bases. The CDR3 DNA follows: TGTGCCAGTAGTATAGATTCTGGGGCAGGGCGGCGTGGCTACACCTTC. It is translated as CASSIDSGAGRRGYTF. Looking up the rest from reference TRBV19 and TRBJ1-2 gives the full variable domain: DGGITQSPKYLFRKEGQNVTLSCEQNLNHDAMYWYRQDPGQGLRLIYYSQIVNDFQKGDIAEGYSVSREKKESFPLTVTSAQKNPTAFYLCASSIDSGAGRRGYTFGSGTRLTVV.

This chain uses TRBV28 with TRBJ2-5, with D possibly matching TRBD2 (5 bases). This CDR3 comprises 14 residues. V lost 2 bases and J lost 5, with 12 bases in between. In germline, CDR1 is MDHEN, CDR2 SYDVKM. This chain's CDR3 is CASSLGRRGETQYF. The CDR3 DNA reads TGTGCCAGCAGTTTAGGCCGTCGAGGGGAGACCCAGTACTTC.

V gene TRBV7-6 combines with J gene TRBJ2-7; the match to TRBD1 covers 11 bases. The V segment lost 5 bases and the J segment 3 bases; nucleotides outside the gene matches: 3. The CDR3 has 14 residues. Germline-derived CDR1 and CDR2 are SGHVS and FNYEAQ. CDR3 nucleotide sequence: TGTGCCAGCAGCCCCGGGACAGGGGGCTACGAGCAGTACGTC. Its translation is CASSPGTGGYEQYV.

This clone has only one observation. The chain is built from TRBV6-2 or TRBV6-3 and TRBJ2-1, with TRBD2 identical over 7 bases. Germline V CDR1 and CDR2: MNHEY, SVGEGT. With V trimmed by 6 bases and J by 10 bases, 12 bases remained unmatched. This CDR3 region has 14 residues. CDR3 sequence reads: CASSLPASGTEQFF. CDR3 nucleotides: TGTGCCAGCAGCCTTCCGGCTAGCGGAACAGAGCAGTTCTTC.

This chain uses TRBV5-1 with TRBJ1-1, with D maybe TRBD1 (6 bases). The CDR3 is made up of 14 amino acids. Germline loops: CDR1 SGHRS, CDR2 YFSETQ. V was shortened by 3 bases and J by 3 bases, with 12 bases between the two germline ends. The CDR3 DNA follows: TGCGCCAGCAGCTCCTTAGGGGGGGACACTGAAGCTTTCTTT. It is translated as CASSSLGGDTEAFF.

This clone was counted once. The CDR3 nucleotides read TGTGCCAGCAGTTTAGCCGGACAGGACGGCTACACCTTC. Translated: CASSLAGQDGYTF. The genes are TRBV12-3 or TRBV12-4 and TRBJ1-2; 7 bases line up with TRBD1. Trimming took 0 bases from V and 8 from J; bases not matched to a gene: 3. The CDR3 has 13 amino acids.

This chain uses TRBV6-1 with TRBJ2-1; 10 positions agree with TRBD2. The V segment lost 2 bases and the J segment 6 bases; nucleotides outside the gene matches: 10. The V gene's germline CDR1 is MNHNS and CDR2 SASEGT. This CDR3 spans 17 amino acids. CDR3 in DNA: TGTGCCAGCAGTGAAATCTTTAACAGCGGGGGGGCCAATGAGCAGTTCTTC. This codes for CASSEIFNSGGANEQFF.

The sample holds one count of this clone. The chain joins TRBV30 to TRBJ2-5; maybe TRBD2 (6 bases). Germline assignment: CDR1 GTSNPN and CDR2 SVGIG (reference sequence). V lost 0 bases and J lost 1, with 9 bases in between. The CDR3 loop spans 14 amino acids. The CDR3 region has the DNA TGTGCCTGGAGTGTTGGAGGGAGCCAAGAGACCCAGTACTTC. Amino acid sequence: CAWSVGGSQETQYF.

This chain uses TRBV6-1 with TRBJ1-2; 9 nucleotides align to TRBD1. Germline V gene lookup returns CDR1 MNHNS and CDR2 SASEGT. Losses at the gene ends were 5 bases for V and 8 bases for J; bases not matched to a gene: 12. The CDR3 loop spans 15 amino acids. The CDR3 region is CASSFTGTGTSGYTF. In DNA, the CDR3 is TGTGCCAGCAGTTTCACCGGGACAGGGACCTCCGGCTACACCTTC.

J is TRBJ2-3 and V is TRBV5-1; D is possibly TRBD1 (6 bases). CDR3 length: 16 amino acids. V was trimmed by 4 bases and J by 1 base, leaving 16 bases between them. Looked up from germline, CDR1 is SGHRS and CDR2 is YFSETQ. The CDR3 region has the DNA TGCGCCAGCAGCATAATAACAGGGTCGGGCACAGATACGCAGTATTTT. Its protein product is CASSIITGSGTDTQYF.

The gene calls are TRBV7-2 and TRBJ2-5; maybe TRBD2 (5 bases). Germline V CDR1 and CDR2: SGHTA, FQGNSA. Trimming removed 5 bases from V and 4 bases from J, with 17 bases in between. The CDR3 is made up of 15 amino acids. For the CDR3, the DNA is TGTGCCAGCAGCGCCCCAACGGGGTTGGGAGAGACCCAGTACTTC. It yields the protein CASSAPTGLGETQYF.

This chain joins TRBV12-3 or TRBV12-4 and TRBJ1-3; 9 bases are shared with TRBD1. V trimming: 6 bases; J trimming: 8 bases; junction bases outside the gene matches: 5. The CDR3 runs to 13 residues. The CDR3 sequence is CASRWTGDYTIYF. CDR3 nucleotide sequence: TGTGCCAGCAGATGGACAGGGGATTACACCATATATTTT.

The chain couples TRBV5-4 to TRBJ1-4, with no clear D. The length of the CDR3 is 12 residues. Germline V CDR1 and CDR2: SGHNT, YYREEE (reference sequence). V lost 7 bases and J lost 2, with 6 bases in between. Here the CDR3 reads CASSRTNEKLFF. CDR3 bases: TGTGCCAGCTCCCGGACTAATGAAAAACTGTTTTTT. Together with reference TRBV5-4 and TRBJ1-4, the CDR3 gives the full variable domain: ETGVTQSPTHLIKTRGQQVTLRCSSQSGHNTVSWYQQALGQGPQFIFQYYREEENGRGNFPPRFSGLQFPNYSSELNVNALELDDSALYLCASSRTNEKLFFGSGTQLSVL.

The DNA of the CDR3 is TGTGCCATCACGGGACAGCACTCTGGGGCCAACGTCCTGACTTTC. Translation: CAITGQHSGANVLTF. The gene calls are TRBV10-3 and TRBJ2-6, with TRBD1 matching over 7 bases. The CDR3 has 15 residues. Germline loops: CDR1 ENHRY, CDR2 SYGVKD. V lost 7 bases, J lost 0 bases, and 3 bases stayed unmatched.

The chain combines TRBV7-9 with TRBJ1-5; D is undetermined. CDR3 length: 13 amino acids. The germline V and J ends were trimmed by 5 bases and 4 bases, with 9 bases remaining between them. Germline V gives CDR1 SEHNR, CDR2 FQNEAQ (reference sequence). CDR3 in DNA: TGTGCCAGCAGCGCCTCCGGTAATCAGCCCCAGCATTTT. Translating it yields CASSASGNQPQHF. Filled out from reference TRBV7-9 and TRBJ1-5, the complete variable domain reads DTGVSQNPRHKITKRGQNVTFRCDPISEHNRLYWYRQTLGQGPEFLTYFQNEAQLEKSRLLSDRFSAERPKGSFSTLEIQRTEQGDSAMYLCASSASGNQPQHFGDGTRLSIL.